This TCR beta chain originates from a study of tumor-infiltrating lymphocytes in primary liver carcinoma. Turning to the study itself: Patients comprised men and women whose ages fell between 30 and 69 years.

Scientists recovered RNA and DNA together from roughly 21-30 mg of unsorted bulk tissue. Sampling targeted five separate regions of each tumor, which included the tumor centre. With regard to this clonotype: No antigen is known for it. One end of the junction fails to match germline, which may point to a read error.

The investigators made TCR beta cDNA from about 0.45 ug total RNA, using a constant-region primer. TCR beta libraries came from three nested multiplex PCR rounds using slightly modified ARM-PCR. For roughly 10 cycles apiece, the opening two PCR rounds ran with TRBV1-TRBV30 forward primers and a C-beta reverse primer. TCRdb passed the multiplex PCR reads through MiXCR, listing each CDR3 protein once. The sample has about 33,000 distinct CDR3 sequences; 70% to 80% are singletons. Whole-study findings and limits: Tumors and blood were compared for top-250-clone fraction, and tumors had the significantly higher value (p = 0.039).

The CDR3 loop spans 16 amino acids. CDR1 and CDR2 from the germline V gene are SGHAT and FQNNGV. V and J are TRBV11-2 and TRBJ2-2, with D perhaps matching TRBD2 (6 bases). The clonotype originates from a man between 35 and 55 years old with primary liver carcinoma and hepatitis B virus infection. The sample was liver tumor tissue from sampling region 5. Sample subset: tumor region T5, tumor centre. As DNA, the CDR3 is TGTGACAGCAGCTTATACTCGGGAGTGAACACCGGGGACCTGTTTTTT. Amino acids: CDSSLYSGVNTGDLFF.